The present entry profiles one TCR beta chain with its context. No antigen is known for it. The protocol was immunoSEQ multiplex PCR, while the TCRdb copy is restricted to in-frame clones and leaves out a portion. Among thousands of clones listed, over 85% were seen once. The germline V gene has CDR1 SGHRS and CDR2 YFSETQ. The CDR3 is 15 residues long. V shed 5 bases and J 6 bases; nucleotides not matched to a gene: 10. This specimen comes from a study of lymphopenia after photon versus proton radiotherapy. The study's findings and limits: Post-nadir diversity loss with photons came from oligoclonal expansion, particularly CD8+ Temra cells. Authors raise, but do not show, better survival with proton therapy. Post-nadir TCR diversity decline inversely tracked overall survival among those who died.

The sequence was obtained from a man aged 55-75 years with cholangiocarcinoma. This sample comprised peripheral blood, obtained from a patient treated with photon-based radiotherapy. The rearrangement links TRBV5-1 to TRBJ2-1; 8 bases are shared with TRBD1. This CDR3 reads CASRFDRGLGNEQFF. CDR3 nucleotide sequence: TGCGCCAGCAGGTTCGACAGGGGATTGGGCAATGAGCAGTTCTTC. Based on the CDR3 plus reference TRBV5-1 and TRBJ2-1, the full variable domain is KAGVTQTPRYLIKTRGQQVTLSCSPISGHRSVSWYQQTPGQGLQFLFEYFSETQRNKGNFPGRFSGRQFSNSRSEMNVSTLELGDSALYLCASRFDRGLGNEQFFGPGTRLTVL.